This TCR beta chain was recorded in a study of blood T cell repertoires in COVID-19. Study-level background: Both acute and convalescent COVID-19 samples were obtained from the United States, Italy and Spain.

Per the original methods: Reference gene primer amplification gave nucleated cell count estimates. Only in-frame clones appear in the TCRdb table, and some are missing; sequencing was by immunoSEQ multiplex PCR. That table gives V, J and clone size, and the DNA gave D and trimming. The sample consists of 50,000 to 60,000 clones, roughly 85% of them appearing once. The CDR3 is made up of 15 amino acids. Per the germline V gene, CDR1 is SGHTA and CDR2 is FQGNSA. V trimming: 5 bases; J trimming: 2 bases; junction bases outside the gene matches: 7. What was sequenced was peripheral blood. The chain carries TRBV7-2 and TRBJ2-7, with 9 nucleotides matching TRBD1. The source is a human donor in a cohort sampled during active COVID-19. DNA for the CDR3: TGTGCCAGCAGCACAGGACAGGGGCGTACCTACGAGCAGTACTTC. It specifies CASSTGQGRTYEQYF.